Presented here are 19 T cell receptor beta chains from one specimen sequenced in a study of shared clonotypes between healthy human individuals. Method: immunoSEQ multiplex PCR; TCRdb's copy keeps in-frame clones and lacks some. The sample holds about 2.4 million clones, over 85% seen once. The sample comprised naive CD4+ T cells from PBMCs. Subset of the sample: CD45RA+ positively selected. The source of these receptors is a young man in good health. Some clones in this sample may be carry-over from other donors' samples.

The CDR3 sequence is CASSLGGLADEQFF. The DNA for the CDR3 is TGTGCCAGCAGCTTAGGGGGACTAGCGGATGAGCAGTTCTTC. This sequence joins TRBV7-9 and TRBJ2-1, with TRBD2 matching 11 bases. The V gene's germline CDR1 is SEHNR and CDR2 FQNEAQ (reference sequence). V was clipped by 1 base and J by 8 bases; unmatched bases: 1. The CDR3 spans 14 residues.

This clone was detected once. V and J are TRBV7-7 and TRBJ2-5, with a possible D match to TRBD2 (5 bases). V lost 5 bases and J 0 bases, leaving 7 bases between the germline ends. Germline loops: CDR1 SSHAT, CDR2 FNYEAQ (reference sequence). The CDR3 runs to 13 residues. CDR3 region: CASSPGNQETQYF. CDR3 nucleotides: TGTGCCAGCAGCCCCGGGAACCAAGAGACCCAGTACTTC.

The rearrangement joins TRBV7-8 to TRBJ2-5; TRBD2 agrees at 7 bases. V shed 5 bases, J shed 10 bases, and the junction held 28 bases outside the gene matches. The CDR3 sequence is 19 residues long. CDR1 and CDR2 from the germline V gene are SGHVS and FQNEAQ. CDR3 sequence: CASSARSGTTPTSRMSQYF. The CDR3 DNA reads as TGTGCCAGCAGCGCTCGATCCGGGACTACCCCCACTTCTAGGATGAGCCAGTACTTC.

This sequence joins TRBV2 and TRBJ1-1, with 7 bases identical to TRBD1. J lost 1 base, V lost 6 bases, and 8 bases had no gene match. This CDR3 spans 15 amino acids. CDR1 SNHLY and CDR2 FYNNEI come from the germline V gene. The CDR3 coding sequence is TGTGCCAGCAGAACGACAGGGTCCCCGAACACTGAAGCTTTCTTT. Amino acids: CASRTTGSPNTEAFF.

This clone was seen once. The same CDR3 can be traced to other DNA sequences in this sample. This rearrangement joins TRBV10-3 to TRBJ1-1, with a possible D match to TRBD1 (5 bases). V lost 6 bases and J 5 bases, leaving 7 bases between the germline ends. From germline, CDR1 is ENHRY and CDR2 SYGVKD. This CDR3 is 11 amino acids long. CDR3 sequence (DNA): TGTGCCATCAGGGGGGGGACTGAAGCTTTCTTT. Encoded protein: CAIRGGTEAFF.

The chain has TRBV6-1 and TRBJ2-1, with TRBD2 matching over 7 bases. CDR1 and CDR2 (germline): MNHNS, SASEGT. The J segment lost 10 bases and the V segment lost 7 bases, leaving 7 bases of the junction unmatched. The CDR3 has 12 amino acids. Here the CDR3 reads CASNLAVGEQFF. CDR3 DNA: TGTGCCAGCAATCTAGCGGTGGGAGAGCAGTTCTTC.

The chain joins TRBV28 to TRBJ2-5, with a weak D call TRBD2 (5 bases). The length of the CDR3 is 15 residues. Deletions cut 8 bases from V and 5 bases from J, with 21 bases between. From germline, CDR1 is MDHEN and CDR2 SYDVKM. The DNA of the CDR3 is TGTGCCAGCTCGGACCGGACTCAAAGATGGGAGACCCAGTACTTC. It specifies CASSDRTQRWETQYF. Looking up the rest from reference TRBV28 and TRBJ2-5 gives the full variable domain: DVKVTQSSRYLVKRTGEKVFLECVQDMDHENMFWYRQDPGLGLRLIYFSYDVKMKEKGDIPEGYSVSREKKERFSLILESASTNQTSMYLCASSDRTQRWETQYFGPGTRLLVL.

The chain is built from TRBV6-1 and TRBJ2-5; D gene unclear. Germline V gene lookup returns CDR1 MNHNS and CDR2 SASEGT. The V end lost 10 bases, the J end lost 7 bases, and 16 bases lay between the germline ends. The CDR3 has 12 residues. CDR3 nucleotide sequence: TGTGCCATCGGGCCCCCTGGGCGGACCCAGTACTTC. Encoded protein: CAIGPPGRTQYF.

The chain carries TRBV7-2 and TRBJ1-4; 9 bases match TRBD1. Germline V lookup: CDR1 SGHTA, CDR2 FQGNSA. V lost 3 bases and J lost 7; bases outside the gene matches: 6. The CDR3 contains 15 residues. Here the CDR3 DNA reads TGTGCCAGCAGCTTCCAACAGGGGGCGGCTGAAAAACTGTTTTTT. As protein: CASSFQQGAAEKLFF.

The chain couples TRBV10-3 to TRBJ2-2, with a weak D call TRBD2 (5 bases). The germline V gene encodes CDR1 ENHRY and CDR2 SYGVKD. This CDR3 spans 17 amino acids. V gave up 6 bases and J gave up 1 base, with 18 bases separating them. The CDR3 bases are TGTGCCATCAGAACGCGGGTAGGGCAGGAGAACACCGGGGAGCTGTTTTTT. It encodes CAIRTRVGQENTGELFF.

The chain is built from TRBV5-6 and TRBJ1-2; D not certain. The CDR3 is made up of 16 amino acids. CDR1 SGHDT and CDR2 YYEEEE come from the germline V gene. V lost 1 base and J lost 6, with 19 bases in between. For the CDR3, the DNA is TGTGCCAGCAGCTTGTTGGCTGAAACATCGATTAATGGCTACACCTTC. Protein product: CASSLLAETSINGYTF.

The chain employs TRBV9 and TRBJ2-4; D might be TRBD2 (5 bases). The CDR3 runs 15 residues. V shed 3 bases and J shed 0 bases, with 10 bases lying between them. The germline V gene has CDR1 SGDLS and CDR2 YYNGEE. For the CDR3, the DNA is TGTGCCAGCAGCGCCGTGAGCGGAGCCAAAAACATTCAGTACTTC. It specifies CASSAVSGAKNIQYF.

Here the CDR3 DNA reads TGTGCCAGCAGCTTATACACAAGTAATGAAAAACTGTTTTTT. It codes for CASSLYTSNEKLFF. The V call is TRBV5-4, the J call TRBJ1-4; D is ambiguous. Germline values: CDR1 SGHNT, CDR2 YYREEE (reference sequence). Trimming took 2 bases from V and 4 from J, leaving 9 bases between them. The CDR3 spans 14 residues. Full variable domain (outside the CDR3, taken from reference TRBV5-4 and TRBJ1-4): ETGVTQSPTHLIKTRGQQVTLRCSSQSGHNTVSWYQQALGQGPQFIFQYYREEENGRGNFPPRFSGLQFPNYSSELNVNALELDDSALYLCASSLYTSNEKLFFGSGTQLSVL.

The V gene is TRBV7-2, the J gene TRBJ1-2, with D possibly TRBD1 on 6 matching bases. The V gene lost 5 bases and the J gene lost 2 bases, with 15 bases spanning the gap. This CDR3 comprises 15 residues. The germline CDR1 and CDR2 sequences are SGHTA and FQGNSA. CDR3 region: CASSPMDGQNYGYTF. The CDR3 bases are TGTGCCAGCAGCCCAATGGATGGACAGAACTATGGCTACACCTTC.

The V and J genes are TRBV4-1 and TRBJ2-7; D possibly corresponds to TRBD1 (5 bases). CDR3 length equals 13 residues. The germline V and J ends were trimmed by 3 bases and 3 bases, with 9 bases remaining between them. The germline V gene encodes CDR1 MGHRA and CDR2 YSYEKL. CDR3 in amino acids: CASSHNQGYEQYF. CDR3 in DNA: TGCGCCAGCAGCCATAACCAGGGCTACGAGCAGTACTTC.

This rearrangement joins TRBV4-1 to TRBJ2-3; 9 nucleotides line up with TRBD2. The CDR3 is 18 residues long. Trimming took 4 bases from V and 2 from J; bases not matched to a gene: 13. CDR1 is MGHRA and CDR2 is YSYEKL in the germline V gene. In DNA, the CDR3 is TGCGCCAGCAGCCCGGCCGTTGCGAGCGGGAGGAACACAGATACGCAGTATTTT. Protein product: CASSPAVASGRNTDTQYF.

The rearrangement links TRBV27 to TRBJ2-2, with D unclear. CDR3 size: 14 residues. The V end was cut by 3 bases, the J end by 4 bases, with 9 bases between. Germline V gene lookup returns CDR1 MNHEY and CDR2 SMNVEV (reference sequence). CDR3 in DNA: TGTGCCAGCAGTTTGAACCTACGCACCGGGGAGCTGTTTTTT. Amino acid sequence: CASSLNLRTGELFF.

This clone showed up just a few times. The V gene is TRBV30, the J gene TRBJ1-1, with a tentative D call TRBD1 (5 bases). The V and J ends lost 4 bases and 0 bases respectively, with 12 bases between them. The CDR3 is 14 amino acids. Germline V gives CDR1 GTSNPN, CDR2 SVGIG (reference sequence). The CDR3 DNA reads TGTGCCTGGAACGGGCGGACAATGAACACTGAAGCTTTCTTT. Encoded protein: CAWNGRTMNTEAFF.

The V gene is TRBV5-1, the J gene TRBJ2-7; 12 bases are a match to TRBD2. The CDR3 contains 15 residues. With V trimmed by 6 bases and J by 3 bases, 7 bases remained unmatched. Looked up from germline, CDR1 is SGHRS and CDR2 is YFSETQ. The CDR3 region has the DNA TGCGCCAGCACCCAGGGGACTAGCGGGCTCTACGAGCAGTACTTC. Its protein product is CASTQGTSGLYEQYF.